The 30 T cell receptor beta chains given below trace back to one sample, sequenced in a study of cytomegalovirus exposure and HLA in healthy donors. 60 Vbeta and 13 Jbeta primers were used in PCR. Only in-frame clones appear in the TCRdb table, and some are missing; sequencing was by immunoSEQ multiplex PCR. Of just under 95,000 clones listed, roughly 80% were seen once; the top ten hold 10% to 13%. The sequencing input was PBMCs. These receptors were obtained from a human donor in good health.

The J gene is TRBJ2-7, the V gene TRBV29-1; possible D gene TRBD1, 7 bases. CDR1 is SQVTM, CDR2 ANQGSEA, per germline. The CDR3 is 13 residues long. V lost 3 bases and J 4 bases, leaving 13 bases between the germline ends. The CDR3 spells CSVEARGTYEQYF. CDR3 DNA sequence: TGCAGCGTTGAGGCCAGGGGGACTTACGAGCAGTACTTC.

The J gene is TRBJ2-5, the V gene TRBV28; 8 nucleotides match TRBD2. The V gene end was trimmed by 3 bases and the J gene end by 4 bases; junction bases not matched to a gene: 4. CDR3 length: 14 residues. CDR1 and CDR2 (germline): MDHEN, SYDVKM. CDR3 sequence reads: CASSFPGGGETQYF. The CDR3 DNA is TGTGCCAGCAGTTTCCCGGGAGGGGGAGAGACCCAGTACTTC.

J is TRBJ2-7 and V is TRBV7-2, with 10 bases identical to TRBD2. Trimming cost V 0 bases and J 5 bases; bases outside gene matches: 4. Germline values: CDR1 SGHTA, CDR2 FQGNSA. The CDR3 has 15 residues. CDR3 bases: TGTGCCAGCAGCTTAGCCGGGACTAGCGTCCACGAGCAGTACTTC. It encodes CASSLAGTSVHEQYF.

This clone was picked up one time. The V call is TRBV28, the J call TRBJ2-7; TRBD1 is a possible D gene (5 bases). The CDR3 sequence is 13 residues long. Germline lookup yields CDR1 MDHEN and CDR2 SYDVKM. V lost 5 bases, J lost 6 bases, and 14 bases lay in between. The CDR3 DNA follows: TGTGCCAGCAGTCGACAGTCTTACGGCGAGCAGTACTTC. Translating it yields CASSRQSYGEQYF.

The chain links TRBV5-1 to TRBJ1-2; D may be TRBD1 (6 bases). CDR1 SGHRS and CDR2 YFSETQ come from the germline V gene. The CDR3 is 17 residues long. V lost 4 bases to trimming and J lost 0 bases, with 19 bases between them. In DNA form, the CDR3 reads TGCGCCAGCAGCCTTGGACAGAATAAGATAACTAACTATGGCTACACCTTC. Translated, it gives CASSLGQNKITNYGYTF.

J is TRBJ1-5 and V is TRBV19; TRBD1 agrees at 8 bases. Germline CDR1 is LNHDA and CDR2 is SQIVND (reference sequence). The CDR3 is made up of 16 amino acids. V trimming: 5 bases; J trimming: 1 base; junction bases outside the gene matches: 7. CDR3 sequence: CASSQYRGISNQPQHF. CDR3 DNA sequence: TGTGCCAGTAGTCAGTACAGGGGGATCAGCAATCAGCCCCAGCATTTT. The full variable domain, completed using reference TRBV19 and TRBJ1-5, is DGGITQSPKYLFRKEGQNVTLSCEQNLNHDAMYWYRQDPGQGLRLIYYSQIVNDFQKGDIAEGYSVSREKKESFPLTVTSAQKNPTAFYLCASSQYRGISNQPQHFGDGTRLSIL.

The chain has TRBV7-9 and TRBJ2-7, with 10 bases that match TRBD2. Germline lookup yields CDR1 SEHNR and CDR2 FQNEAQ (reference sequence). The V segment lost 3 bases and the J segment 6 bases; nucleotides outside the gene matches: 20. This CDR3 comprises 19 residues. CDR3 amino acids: CASSFLQGTTLAGRGEQYF. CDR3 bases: TGTGCCAGCAGCTTCTTGCAAGGGACAACACTAGCGGGAAGGGGCGAGCAGTACTTC.

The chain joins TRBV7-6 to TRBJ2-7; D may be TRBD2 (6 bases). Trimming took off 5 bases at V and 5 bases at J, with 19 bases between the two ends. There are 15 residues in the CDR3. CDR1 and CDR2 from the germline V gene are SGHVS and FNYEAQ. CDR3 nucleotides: TGTGCCAGCAGCGGGTTGGCCGGGAGTCTGAACGAGCAGTACTTC. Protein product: CASSGLAGSLNEQYF.

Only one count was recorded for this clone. The CDR3 reads CATRTSGSYNEQFF. CDR3 sequence (DNA): TGTGCCACCCGGACTAGCGGCTCCTACAATGAGCAGTTCTTC. The V and J genes are TRBV28 and TRBJ2-1, with 10 bases aligning to TRBD2. Germline-derived CDR1 and CDR2 are MDHEN and SYDVKM. The CDR3 covers 14 residues. V lost 10 bases to trimming and J lost 0 bases; unmatched junction nucleotides: 3.

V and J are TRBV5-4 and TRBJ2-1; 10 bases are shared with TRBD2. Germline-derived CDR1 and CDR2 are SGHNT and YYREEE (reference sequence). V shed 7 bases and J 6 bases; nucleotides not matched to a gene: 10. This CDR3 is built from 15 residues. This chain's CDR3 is CASERGSGRANEQFF. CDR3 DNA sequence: TGTGCCAGCGAAAGGGGCAGCGGGAGGGCCAATGAGCAGTTCTTC. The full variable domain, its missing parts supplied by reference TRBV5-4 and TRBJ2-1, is ETGVTQSPTHLIKTRGQQVTLRCSSQSGHNTVSWYQQALGQGPQFIFQYYREEENGRGNFPPRFSGLQFPNYSSELNVNALELDDSALYLCASERGSGRANEQFFGPGTRLTVL.

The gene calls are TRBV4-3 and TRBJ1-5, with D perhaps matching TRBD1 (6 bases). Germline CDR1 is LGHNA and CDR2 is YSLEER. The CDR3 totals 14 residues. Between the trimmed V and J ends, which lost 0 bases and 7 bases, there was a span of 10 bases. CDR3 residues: CASSQDRGLQPQHF. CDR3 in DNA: TGCGCCAGCAGCCAAGACAGGGGTTTGCAGCCCCAGCATTTT.

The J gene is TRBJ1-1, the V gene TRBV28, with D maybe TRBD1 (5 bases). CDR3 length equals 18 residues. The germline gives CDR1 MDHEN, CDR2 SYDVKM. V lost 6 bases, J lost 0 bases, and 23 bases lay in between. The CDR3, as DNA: TGTGCCAGCAGCTCCCAGGGTGTCTGGGGCCGGATGAACACTGAAGCTTTCTTT. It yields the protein CASSSQGVWGRMNTEAFF.

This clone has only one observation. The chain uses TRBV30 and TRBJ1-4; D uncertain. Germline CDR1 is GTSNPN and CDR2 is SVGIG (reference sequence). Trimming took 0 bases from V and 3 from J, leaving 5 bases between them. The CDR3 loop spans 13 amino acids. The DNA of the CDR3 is TGTGCCTGGAGTGTGAGGGCTAATGAAAAACTGTTTTTT. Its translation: CAWSVRANEKLFF.

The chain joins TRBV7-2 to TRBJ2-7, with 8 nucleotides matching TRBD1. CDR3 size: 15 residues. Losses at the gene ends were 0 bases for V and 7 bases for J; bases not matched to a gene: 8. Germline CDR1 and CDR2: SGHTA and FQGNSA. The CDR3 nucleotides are TGTGCCAGCAGCTTAGCAGGACAGGGAAAAGGGGAGCAGTACTTC. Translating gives CASSLAGQGKGEQYF.

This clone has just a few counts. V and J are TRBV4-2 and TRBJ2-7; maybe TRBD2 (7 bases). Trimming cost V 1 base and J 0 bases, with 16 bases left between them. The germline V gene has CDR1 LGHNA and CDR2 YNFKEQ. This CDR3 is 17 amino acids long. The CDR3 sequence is CASSQVGGAPSSYEQYF. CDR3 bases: TGTGCCAGCAGCCAAGTGGGGGGGGCGCCGAGCTCCTACGAGCAGTACTTC.

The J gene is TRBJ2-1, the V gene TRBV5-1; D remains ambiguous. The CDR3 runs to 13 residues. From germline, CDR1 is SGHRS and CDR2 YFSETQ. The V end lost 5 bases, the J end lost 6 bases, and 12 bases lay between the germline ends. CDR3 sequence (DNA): TGCGCCAGCAGTGGAGAGGTTATCAATGAGCAGTTCTTC. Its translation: CASSGEVINEQFF.

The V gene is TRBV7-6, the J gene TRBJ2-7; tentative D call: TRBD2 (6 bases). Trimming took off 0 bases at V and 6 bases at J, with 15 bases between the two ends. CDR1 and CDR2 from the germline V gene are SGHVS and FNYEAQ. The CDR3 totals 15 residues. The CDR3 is CASSLAESRRGEQYF. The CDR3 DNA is TGTGCCAGCAGCTTAGCGGAGTCCCGGAGGGGCGAGCAGTACTTC.

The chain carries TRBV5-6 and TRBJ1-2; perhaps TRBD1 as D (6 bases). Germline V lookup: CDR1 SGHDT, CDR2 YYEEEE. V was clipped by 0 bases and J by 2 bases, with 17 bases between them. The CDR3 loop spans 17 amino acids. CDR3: CASSLVRGGAPNYGYTF. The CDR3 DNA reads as TGTGCCAGCAGCTTGGTCCGTGGGGGGGCTCCGAACTATGGCTACACCTTC.

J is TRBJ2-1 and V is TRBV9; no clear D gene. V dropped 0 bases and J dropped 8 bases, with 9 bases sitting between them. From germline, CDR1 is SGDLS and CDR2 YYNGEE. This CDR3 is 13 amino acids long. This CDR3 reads CASSVGPGDEQFF. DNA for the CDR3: TGTGCCAGCAGCGTAGGTCCCGGAGATGAGCAGTTCTTC.

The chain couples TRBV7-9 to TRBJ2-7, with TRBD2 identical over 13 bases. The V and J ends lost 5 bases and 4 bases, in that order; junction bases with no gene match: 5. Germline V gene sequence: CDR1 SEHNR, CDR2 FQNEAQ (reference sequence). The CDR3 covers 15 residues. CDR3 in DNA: TGTGCCAGCAGCCTAGGGACTAGCGGGGTATACGAGCAGTACTTC. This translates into CASSLGTSGVYEQYF. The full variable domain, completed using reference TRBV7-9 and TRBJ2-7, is DTGVSQNPRHKITKRGQNVTFRCDPISEHNRLYWYRQTLGQGPEFLTYFQNEAQLEKSRLLSDRFSAERPKGSFSTLEIQRTEQGDSAMYLCASSLGTSGVYEQYFGPGTRLTVT.

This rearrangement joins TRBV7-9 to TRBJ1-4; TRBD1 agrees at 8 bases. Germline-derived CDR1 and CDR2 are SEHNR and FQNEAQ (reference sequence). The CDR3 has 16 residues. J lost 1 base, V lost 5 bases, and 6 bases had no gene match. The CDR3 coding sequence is TGTGCCAGCAGCGCGGACAGGGCTGGAACTAATGAAAAACTGTTTTTT. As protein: CASSADRAGTNEKLFF.

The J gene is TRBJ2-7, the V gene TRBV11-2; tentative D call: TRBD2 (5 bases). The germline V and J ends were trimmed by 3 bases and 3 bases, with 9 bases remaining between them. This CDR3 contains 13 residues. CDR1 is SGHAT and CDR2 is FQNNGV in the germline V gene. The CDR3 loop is CASSLRGSYEQYF. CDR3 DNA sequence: TGTGCCAGCAGCTTGAGAGGGAGCTACGAGCAGTACTTC.

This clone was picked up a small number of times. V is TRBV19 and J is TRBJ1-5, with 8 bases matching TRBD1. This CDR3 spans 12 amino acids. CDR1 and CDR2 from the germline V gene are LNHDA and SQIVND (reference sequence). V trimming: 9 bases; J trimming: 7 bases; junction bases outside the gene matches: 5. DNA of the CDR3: TGTGCCAGCGGACAGGGAAAACAGCCCCAGCATTTT. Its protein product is CASGQGKQPQHF. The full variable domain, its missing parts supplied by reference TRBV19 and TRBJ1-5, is DGGITQSPKYLFRKEGQNVTLSCEQNLNHDAMYWYRQDPGQGLRLIYYSQIVNDFQKGDIAEGYSVSREKKESFPLTVTSAQKNPTAFYLCASGQGKQPQHFGDGTRLSIL.

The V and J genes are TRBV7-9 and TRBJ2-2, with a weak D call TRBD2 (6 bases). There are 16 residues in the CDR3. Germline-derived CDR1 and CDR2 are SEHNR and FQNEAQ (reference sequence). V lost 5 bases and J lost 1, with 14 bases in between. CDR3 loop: CASSTETEGNTGELFF. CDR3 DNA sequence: TGTGCCAGCAGCACCGAGACGGAGGGGAACACCGGGGAGCTGTTTTTT.

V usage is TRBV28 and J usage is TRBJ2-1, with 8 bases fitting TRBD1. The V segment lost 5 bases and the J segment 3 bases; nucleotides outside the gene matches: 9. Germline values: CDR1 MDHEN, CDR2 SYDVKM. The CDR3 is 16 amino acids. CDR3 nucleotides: TGTGCCAGCAGTCCTCCCGGGACAGGAGGCTACAATGAGCAGTTCTTC. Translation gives CASSPPGTGGYNEQFF.

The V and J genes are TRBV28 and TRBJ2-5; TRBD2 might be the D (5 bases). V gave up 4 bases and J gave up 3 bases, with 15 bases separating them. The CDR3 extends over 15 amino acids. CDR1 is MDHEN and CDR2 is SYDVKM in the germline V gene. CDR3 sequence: CASSSNMIGEETQYF. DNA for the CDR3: TGTGCCAGCAGTTCAAATATGATCGGGGAAGAGACCCAGTACTTC.

Here the CDR3 reads CSVEGAGGSYGYTF. The CDR3 nucleotides are TGCAGCGTTGAAGGGGCAGGGGGCAGCTATGGCTACACCTTC. J is TRBJ1-2 and V is TRBV29-1, with 8 positions matching TRBD1. This CDR3 has 14 amino acids. The germline V gene has CDR1 SQVTM and CDR2 ANQGSEA. J lost 4 bases, V lost 1 base, and 5 bases had no gene match.

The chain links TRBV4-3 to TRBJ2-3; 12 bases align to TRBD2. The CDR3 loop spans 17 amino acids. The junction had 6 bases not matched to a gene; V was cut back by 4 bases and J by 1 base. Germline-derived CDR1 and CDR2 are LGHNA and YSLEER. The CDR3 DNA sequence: TGCGCCAGCAGCCCCCACCGGACTAGCGGGGGCACAGATACGCAGTATTTT. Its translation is CASSPHRTSGGTDTQYF.

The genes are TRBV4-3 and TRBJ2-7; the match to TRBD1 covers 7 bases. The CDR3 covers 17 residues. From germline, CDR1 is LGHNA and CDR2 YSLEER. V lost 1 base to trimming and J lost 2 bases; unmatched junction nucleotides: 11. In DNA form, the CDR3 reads TGCGCCAGCAGCCAAGGGGCCCGGACAGGCCAAACCTACGAGCAGTACTTC. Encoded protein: CASSQGARTGQTYEQYF.

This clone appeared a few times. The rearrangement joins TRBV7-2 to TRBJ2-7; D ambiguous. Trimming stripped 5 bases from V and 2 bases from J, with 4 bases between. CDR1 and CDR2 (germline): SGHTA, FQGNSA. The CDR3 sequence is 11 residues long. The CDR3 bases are TGTGCCAGCAGCCCCGCCTACGAGCAGTACTTC. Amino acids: CASSPAYEQYF.